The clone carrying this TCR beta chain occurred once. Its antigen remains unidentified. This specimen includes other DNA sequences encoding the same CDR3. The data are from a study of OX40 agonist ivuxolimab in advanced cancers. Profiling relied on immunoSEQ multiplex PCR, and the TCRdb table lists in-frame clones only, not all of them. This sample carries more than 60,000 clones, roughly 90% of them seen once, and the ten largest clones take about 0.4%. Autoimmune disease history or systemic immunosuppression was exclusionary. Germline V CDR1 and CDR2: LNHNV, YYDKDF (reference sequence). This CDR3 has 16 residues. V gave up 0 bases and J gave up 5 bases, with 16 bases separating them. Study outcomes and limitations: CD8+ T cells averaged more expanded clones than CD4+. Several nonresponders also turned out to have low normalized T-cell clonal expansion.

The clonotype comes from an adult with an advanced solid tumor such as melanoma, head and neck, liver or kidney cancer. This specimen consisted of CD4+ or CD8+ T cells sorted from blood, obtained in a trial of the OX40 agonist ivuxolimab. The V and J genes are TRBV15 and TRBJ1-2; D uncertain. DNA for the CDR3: TGTGCCACCAGCAGAGATCGGAATGGAGACCTATATGGCTACACCTTC. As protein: CATSRDRNGDLYGYTF.